Detailed here is one T cell receptor (beta chain). The count of this clone is one. The target of this receptor is not known. Base qualities are not at hand, and no much larger clone is one base apart. Each collaborating institution followed its own protocols to collect whole blood in K2EDTA tubes. For TCRbeta analysis, collaborator samples were shipped as frozen whole blood, as isolated PBMCs, or as DNA extracted from either sample type. TCRbeta CDR3 regions were amplified from genomic DNA by means of the immunoSEQ Assay, a bias-controlled multiplex PCR. The original pipeline was this. The number of nucleated cells in each sample was estimated from the amplification of reference gene primers within the assay. To quantify the absolute abundance of each unique TCRbeta CDR3 rearrangement, sequence reads were collapsed and filtered. Productive Simpson clonality was computed per sample as the square root of Simpson's diversity index over productive rearrangements. This is the immuneACCESS table as TCRdb keeps it, with only in-frame sequences that have V and J called. A part of the clones is gone; compared with another copy, unresolved V genes explain less than half, and the rest is unexplained. Clonal size and the V and J genes are those of that table, whereas D and trimming came from the DNA. Recorded for this sample are hundreds of thousands of clones; nearly 90% of them occurred a single time. The top ten clones comprise about 0.8% of the sample.

This sample stems from a study of blood T cell repertoires in COVID-19 (dated by TCRdb to the early 2020s). For the study in its entirety: Samples covering the acute and convalescent phases of COVID-19 were provided by collaborators in the United States, Italy and Spain. Where HLA class I and class II types were available, the types were taken from metadata supplied by the sample provider, not from assay-based typing. The material from the prospective study consisted of cDNA or gDNA derived from T cells, B-cell-depleted T cells, or PBMCs. The repertoires were released in a freely available public database meant as a resource for research on the immune response to SARS-CoV-2. Deeply sampled blood TCRbeta repertoires from subjects exposed to, actively infected with, or recovered from COVID-19 were included in the dataset. The samples were drawn from the first 160 participants of the ongoing ImmuneRACE study and from more than 1,000 subjects provided by 6 global collaborators. A de-identified subject ID, COVID-19 status, age in years and sex were almost always included in the sample metadata. Study-wide findings and limitations: Clinical and demographic metadata were provided uncurated, with the amount varying by source and participant.

CDR1 MDHEN and CDR2 SYDVKM are derived from the germline V gene. Unmatched junction bases come to 9, with V trimmed by 3 bases and J by 2 bases. The CDR3 sequence holds 16 residues, the cysteine and phenylalanine included. The kept DNA is CDR3 alone, 48 bases in frame from the first base. The V and J genes are TRBV28 and TRBJ2-7; 8 central bases correspond to TRBD2. Sequenced: peripheral blood. The TCR was taken from a woman aged 25 to 39 with acute or convalescent COVID-19. The DNA sequence is given as TGTGCCAGCAGTTTCAGTTTAGCGGGACTGACCTACGAGCAGTACTTC. It encodes CASSFSLAGLTYEQYF.